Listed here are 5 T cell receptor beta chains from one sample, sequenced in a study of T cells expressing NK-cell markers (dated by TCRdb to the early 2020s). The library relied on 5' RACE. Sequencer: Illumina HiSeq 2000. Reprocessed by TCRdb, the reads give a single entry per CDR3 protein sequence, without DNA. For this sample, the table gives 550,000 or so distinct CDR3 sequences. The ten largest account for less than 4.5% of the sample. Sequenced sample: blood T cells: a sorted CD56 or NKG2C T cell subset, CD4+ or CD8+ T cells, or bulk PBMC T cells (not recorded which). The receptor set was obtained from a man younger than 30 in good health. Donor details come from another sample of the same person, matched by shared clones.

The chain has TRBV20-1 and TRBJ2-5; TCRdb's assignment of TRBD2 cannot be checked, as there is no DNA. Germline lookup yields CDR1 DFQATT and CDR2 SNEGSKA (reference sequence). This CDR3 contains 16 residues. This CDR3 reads CSASGDYPALRETQYF.

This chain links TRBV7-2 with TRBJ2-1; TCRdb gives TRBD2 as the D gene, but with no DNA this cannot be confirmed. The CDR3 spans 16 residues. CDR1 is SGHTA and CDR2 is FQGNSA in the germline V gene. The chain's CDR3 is CASSWGDSKEYNEQFF.

The CDR3 protein is CASSQSRPGELFF. The rearrangement uses TRBV16 and TRBJ2-2. Germline V gene sequence: CDR1 KGHSY, CDR2 FQNENV. The CDR3 covers 13 residues.

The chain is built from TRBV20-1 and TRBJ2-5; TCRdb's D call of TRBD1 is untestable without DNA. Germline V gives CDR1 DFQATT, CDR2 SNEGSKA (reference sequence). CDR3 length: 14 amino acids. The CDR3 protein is CSARSGTAQETQYF.

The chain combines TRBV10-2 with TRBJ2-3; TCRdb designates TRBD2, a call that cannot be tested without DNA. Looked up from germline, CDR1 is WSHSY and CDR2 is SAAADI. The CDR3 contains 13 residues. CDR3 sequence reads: CASSEQALGTQYF.